The rows below give T cell receptor beta chains drawn from one sample of a study of T cell repertoires in cytomegalovirus infection. TCRdb ran MiXCR on the reads and lists one entry per CDR3 protein. The data show around 130,000 distinct CDR3 sequences, with almost 9% seen just once and 9.5% to 13% held by the top ten. The sequencing sample was made of PBMCs. These receptors were taken from a human donor in good health (CMV status not recorded). Some clones in this sample may be carry-over from other donors' samples. Each CDR3 is given with its conserved first and last residue. D genes are given only for firm matches. Size tells how often a clone was seen (once, few, many) or the class of an expanded clone, and some rows leave it out.

d_call	clone_size	v_call	j_call	cdr3_aa	cdr3_nt
.	many	TRBV7-2	TRBJ1-6	CASERGDGYNSPLHF	TGTGCCAGCGAGAGGGGGGACGGATATAATTCACCCCTCCACTTT
TRBD1	many	TRBV7-2	TRBJ2-3	CASRGTATDTQYF	TGTGCCAGCAGGGGGACAGCCACAGATACGCAGTATTTT
.	many	TRBV20-1	TRBJ1-5	CSAETGTHTVGNQPQHF	TGCAGTGCTGAGACCGGGACCCACACGGTTGGCAATCAGCCCCAGCATTTT
TRBD1	many	TRBV12-3/TRBV12-4	TRBJ2-3	CASSRLPGQSSTDTQYF	TGTGCCAGCAGCCGTTTACCGGGACAGAGTAGCACAGATACGCAGTATTTT
.	many	TRBV28	TRBJ1-2	CASSLGPGGYTF	TGTGCCAGCAGTTTGGGGCCGGGTGGCTACACCTTC
.	few	TRBV2	TRBJ1-1	CAAEGHRAFF	TGTGCCGCAGAGGGCCATCGAGCTTTCTTT
.	many	TRBV7-8	TRBJ1-5	CASSLAETHWDNQPQHF	TGTGCCAGCAGCTTAGCGGAGACCCATTGGGACAATCAGCCCCAGCATTTT
.	few	TRBV4-1	TRBJ2-2	CASSQVSGVPNTGELFF	TGTGCCAGCAGCCAAGTCTCCGGGGTCCCGAACACCGGGGAGCTGTTTTTT
.	.	TRBV7-9	TRBJ2-1	CASSSTQVYNEQFF	TGTGCCAGCAGCTCAACACAGGTATACAATGAGCAGTTCTTC
.	many	TRBV7-6	TRBJ2-1	CASSSRRISSYNEQFF	TGTGCCAGCAGCTCGCGAAGAATTAGCTCCTACAATGAGCAGTTCTTC
TRBD2	.	TRBV25-1	TRBJ2-1	CASSGAGSSSYNEQFF	TGTGCCAGCAGTGGAGCGGGGTCAAGCTCCTACAATGAGCAGTTCTTC
TRBD2	many	TRBV2	TRBJ2-3	CASRGEGADTQYF	TGTGCCAGCAGGGGGGAGGGAGCAGATACGCAGTATTTT
TRBD1	.	TRBV18	TRBJ1-5	CASSPGTGSSQPQHF	TGTGCCAGCTCTCCAGGGACAGGGAGCAGTCAGCCCCAGCATTTT
.	.	TRBV7-3	TRBJ1-1	CASSLTLVNTEAFF	TGTGCCAGCAGCTTAACGTTGGTGAACACTGAAGCTTTCTTT
.	many	TRBV27	TRBJ1-1	CASSLGKGTEAFF	TGTGCCAGCAGTTTAGGGAAAGGGACTGAAGCTTTCTTT
TRBD2	many	TRBV7-2	TRBJ2-1	CASSSPPASGGLRYNEQFF	TGTGCCAGCAGCTCCCCCCCGGCTAGCGGGGGACTACGGTACAATGAGCAGTTCTTC
.	.	TRBV10-3	TRBJ1-1	CAISGRGVTEAFF	TGTGCCATCAGTGGAAGGGGTGTCACTGAAGCTTTCTTT
.	many	TRBV7-9	TRBJ2-5	CASSTSEERTQYF	TGTGCCAGCAGCACCTCGGAAGAACGGACCCAGTACTTC
TRBD2	.	TRBV18	TRBJ2-1	CASSSGLAGVQFF	TGTGCCAGCTCATCGGGACTAGCGGGAGTGCAGTTCTTC
.	many	TRBV12-5	TRBJ2-6	CASGFSSGANVLTF	TGTGCTAGTGGCTTCAGCTCTGGGGCCAACGTCCTGACTTTC
.	.	TRBV19	TRBJ1-4	CASSYRARSDEKLFF	TGTGCCAGTAGTTACAGGGCCAGGTCGGATGAAAAACTGTTTTTT
.	many	TRBV15	TRBJ2-5	CATSRDLTGDQETQYF	TGTGCCACCAGCAGAGATTTAACGGGGGACCAAGAGACCCAGTACTTC
TRBD2	many	TRBV19	TRBJ2-5	CASSAIAGGSQETQYF	TGTGCCAGTAGTGCGATAGCGGGGGGGTCACAAGAGACCCAGTACTTC
.	many	TRBV5-1	TRBJ2-5	CASKSTGTFQETQYF	TGCGCCAGCAAATCTACCGGGACTTTCCAAGAGACCCAGTACTTC
.	many	TRBV7-9	TRBJ2-2	CASSRPPGELFF	TGTGCCAGCAGCCGGCCCCCCGGGGAGCTGTTTTTT
.	.	TRBV7-2	TRBJ2-1	CASSLVIEQFF	TGTGCCAGCAGCTTAGTAATTGAGCAGTTCTTT
TRBD1	few	TRBV20-1	TRBJ2-1	CSASLLTGNYNEQFF	TGCAGTGCTAGCTTGCTGACAGGGAACTACAATGAGCAGTTCTTC
.	few	TRBV5-6	TRBJ2-1	CASSPDMGLNLGEQFF	TGTGCCAGCAGCCCCGACATGGGGCTTAATCTGGGTGAGCAGTTCTTC
.	many	TRBV24-1	TRBJ2-7	CATGYREMKSYEQYF	TGTGCCACCGGGTACAGGGAAATGAAAAGCTACGAGCAGTACTTC
TRBD1	.	TRBV29-1	TRBJ2-2	CSADRGTGELFF	TGCAGCGCCGACAGGGGAACCGGGGAGCTGTTTTTT
.	many	TRBV7-8	TRBJ1-1	CASSLAVGVEAFF	TGTGCCAGCAGCTTAGCGGTGGGAGTTGAAGCTTTCTTT